The 2 T cell receptor beta chains below all came from one sample that was sequenced in a study of brain T cells in children with intractable seizures. Method: immunoSEQ multiplex PCR; TCRdb's copy keeps in-frame clones and lacks some. The table records tens of thousands of clones, just over 90% of them present only once. The starting material was peripheral blood, obtained at surgery. All receptors derive from a boy less than two years old with tuberous sclerosis and intractable seizures.

This clone was counted once. V and J are TRBV30 and TRBJ2-3; D remains unclear. Germline-derived CDR1 and CDR2 are GTSNPN and SVGIG (reference sequence). The CDR3 spans 11 residues. V was cut by 2 bases and J by 2 bases, with 2 bases left in between. The CDR3 is CAWSNTDTQYF. The CDR3 DNA reads as TGTGCCTGGAGTAACACAGATACGCAGTATTTT.

The chain recombines TRBV7-9 with TRBJ1-6; D is possibly TRBD1 (5 bases). V was clipped by 5 bases and J by 1 base, with 15 bases between them. CDR1 SEHNR and CDR2 FQNEAQ come from the germline V gene (reference sequence). CDR3 length: 17 residues. The CDR3 is CASSPATGLSYNSPLHF. Here the CDR3 DNA reads TGTGCCAGCAGCCCCGCAACGGGGCTTTCCTATAATTCACCCCTCCACTTT.